This T cell receptor (beta chain) was retrieved from a study of circulating and synovial CD4+ cells in juvenile arthritis. Sequenced samples came from active juvenile idiopathic arthritis patients. With regard to this clone: The antigen remains unidentified.

Here immunoSEQ multiplex PCR was the method, and the copy in TCRdb shows in-frame clones only, minus some. This repertoire shows more than 30,000 clones, just over 90% found once; its top ten account for 2.9%. General study results and limits: Some such blood samples were as oligoclonal as synovium. Circulating pathogenic-like and bulk T cells looked alike by Vbeta family usage.

Germline CDR1 is MNHNY and CDR2 is SVGAGI (reference sequence). The CDR3 is made up of 12 amino acids. The V gene lost 11 bases and the J gene lost 6 bases, with 14 bases spanning the gap. V is TRBV6-6 and J is TRBJ1-3, with D tentatively TRBD1 (6 bases). Sequencing used CD4+ T cells from blood. This TCR was recovered from a human donor with juvenile idiopathic arthritis. CDR3 protein: CASRGIENTIYF. In DNA form, the CDR3 reads TGTGCCTCCAGGGGAATCGAAAACACCATATATTTT.